The following is a TCR beta chain sequence with its context. The repertoire was sequenced with immunoSEQ multiplex PCR; TCRdb's copy has only in-frame clones and lacks some. Altogether tens of thousands of clones are present, roughly 88% being singletons, with the ten largest covering 3% to 4%. V shed 5 bases and J shed 2 bases, with 10 bases lying between them. The CDR3 is 13 amino acids. This sample is part of a study of control samples from healthy donors and cancer patients. The chain carries TRBV12-3 or TRBV12-4 and TRBJ2-7; D remains unclear. This TCR was sampled from a man between 50 and 59 years old in good health. Sequences were obtained from blood. CDR3 sequence: CASSPRPAYEQYF. CDR3 sequence (DNA): TGTGCCAGCAGTCCGCGACCTGCCTACGAGCAGTACTTC.